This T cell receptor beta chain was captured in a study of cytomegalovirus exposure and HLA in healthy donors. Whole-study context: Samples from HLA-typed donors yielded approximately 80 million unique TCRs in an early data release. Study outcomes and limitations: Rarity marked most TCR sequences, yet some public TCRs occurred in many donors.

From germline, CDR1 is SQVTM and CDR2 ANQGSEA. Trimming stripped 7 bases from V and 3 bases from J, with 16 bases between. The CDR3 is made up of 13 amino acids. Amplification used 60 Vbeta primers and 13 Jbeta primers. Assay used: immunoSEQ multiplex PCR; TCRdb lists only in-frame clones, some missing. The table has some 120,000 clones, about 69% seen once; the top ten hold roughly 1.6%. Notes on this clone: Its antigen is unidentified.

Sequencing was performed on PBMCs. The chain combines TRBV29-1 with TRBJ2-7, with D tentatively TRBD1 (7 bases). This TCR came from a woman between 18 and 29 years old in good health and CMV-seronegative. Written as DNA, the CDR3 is TGCAGCGCCAGGGGGGAGACGATCTACGAGCAGTACTTC. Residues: CSARGETIYEQYF.